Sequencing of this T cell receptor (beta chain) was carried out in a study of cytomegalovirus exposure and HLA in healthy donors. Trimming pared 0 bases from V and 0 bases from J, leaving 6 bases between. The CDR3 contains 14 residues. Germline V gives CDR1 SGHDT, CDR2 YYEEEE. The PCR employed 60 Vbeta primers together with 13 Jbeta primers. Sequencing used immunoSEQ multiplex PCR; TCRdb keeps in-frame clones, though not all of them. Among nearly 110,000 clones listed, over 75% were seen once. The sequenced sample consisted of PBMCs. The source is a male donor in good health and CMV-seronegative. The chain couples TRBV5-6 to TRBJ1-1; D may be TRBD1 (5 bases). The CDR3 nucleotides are TGTGCCAGCAGCTTGGCAGGGATGAACACTGAAGCTTTCTTT. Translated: CASSLAGMNTEAFF.